Below, 19 T cell receptor beta chains from the same sample are listed, as sequenced in a study of cytomegalovirus exposure and HLA in healthy donors. Use of 60 Vbeta and 13 Jbeta primers characterized the PCR. TCRdb's copy holds only in-frame clones and misses some; the assay was immunoSEQ multiplex PCR. The repertoire holds some 120,000 clones, with about 8% as singletons. Sequences were obtained from PBMCs. The receptors shown here come from a woman between 35 and 50 years old in good health and CMV-seropositive.

This clone was seen a handful of times. V is TRBV6-4 and J is TRBJ1-4, with 12 bases identical to TRBD1. CDR1 is MRHNA and CDR2 is SNTAGT in the germline V gene. The CDR3 spans 23 residues. Losses at the gene ends were 2 bases for V and 1 base for J; bases not matched to a gene: 20. CDR3 in DNA: TGTGCCAGCAGTGACGGGTGGGGGACAGGGGGCCAGTTTTGGAAACTAACTAATGAAAAACTGTTTTTT. This gives the protein CASSDGWGTGGQFWKLTNEKLFF.

This clone was seen a handful of times. The CDR3 DNA follows: TGTGCCAGCGCCCGGGGGGAGAAAGAGACCCAGTACTTC. It encodes CASARGEKETQYF. The rearrangement links TRBV7-3 to TRBJ2-5; 7 bases are a match to TRBD2. CDR1 is SGHTA, CDR2 FQGTGA, per germline. The CDR3 is made up of 13 amino acids. The junction had 6 bases not matched to a gene; V was cut back by 8 bases and J by 3 bases.

This clone appeared a few times. The chain has TRBV14 and TRBJ1-1, with D perhaps matching TRBD1 (6 bases). V dropped 6 bases and J dropped 1 base, with 9 bases sitting between them. The germline V gene encodes CDR1 SGHDN and CDR2 FVKESK. This CDR3 is 13 amino acids long. The CDR3 region has the DNA TGTGCCAGCAGGACCAGGGGGAACACTGAAGCTTTCTTT. Its protein is CASRTRGNTEAFF.

This clone was observed a few times. The chain combines TRBV9 with TRBJ1-5; D is unresolved. CDR1 SGDLS and CDR2 YYNGEE come from the germline V gene. V shed 0 bases and J shed 9 bases, with 16 bases lying between them. The CDR3 has 15 amino acids. The CDR3 nucleotides read TGTGCCAGCAGCGTAGAGGCCTCCCACCTAGGGCCCCAGCATTTT. Encoded protein: CASSVEASHLGPQHF.

This clone was detected only a few times. V is TRBV19 and J is TRBJ1-1, with 8 bases fitting TRBD1. Germline lookup yields CDR1 LNHDA and CDR2 SQIVND (reference sequence). V gave up 6 bases and J gave up 1 base; unmatched junction bases: 4. The CDR3 runs to 14 residues. CDR3 sequence (DNA): TGTGCCAGTAGACGGACAGGGTCGAACACTGAAGCTTTCTTT. It encodes CASRRTGSNTEAFF.

This clone was observed a few times. The chain recombines TRBV5-1 with TRBJ2-5; D uncertain. Deletions cut 0 bases from V and 5 bases from J, with 8 bases between. The CDR3 runs 13 residues. Germline CDR1 is SGHRS and CDR2 is YFSETQ. The CDR3 loop reads CASSLEGVETQYF. The CDR3 nucleotides read TGCGCCAGCAGCTTGGAAGGAGTGGAGACCCAGTACTTC.

This clone has a handful of counts. The genes are TRBV6-6 and TRBJ1-5, with TRBD1 as a possible D gene (6 bases). Trimming took 0 bases from V and 3 from J, leaving 9 bases between them. The length of the CDR3 is 15 residues. The germline CDR1 and CDR2 sequences are MNHNY and SVGAGI (reference sequence). The CDR3 is CASSYSGAVNQPQHF. CDR3 nucleotide sequence: TGTGCCAGCAGTTACTCGGGGGCAGTCAATCAGCCCCAGCATTTT.

This clone has more than one count but fewer than ten. This chain connects TRBV10-3 to TRBJ2-7; 11 bases map to TRBD2. The CDR3 has 15 residues. Germline trimming cut 4 bases from V and 2 bases from J; bases unmatched to any gene: 4. Germline V CDR1 and CDR2: ENHRY, SYGVKD. CDR3 in amino acids: CAISGGLAGTYEQYF. The CDR3 DNA follows: TGTGCCATCAGTGGTGGACTAGCGGGTACCTACGAGCAGTACTTC.

The chain carries TRBV4-1 and TRBJ2-2, with 10 bases aligning to TRBD1. The CDR3 is 16 residues long. The V segment lost 3 bases and the J segment 6 bases; nucleotides outside the gene matches: 7. Per germline, CDR1 MGHRA and CDR2 YSYEKL. The CDR3, as DNA: TGCGCCAGCAGCCAGACCTCGACAGGGGGCTCCGGGGAGCTGTTTTTT. As protein: CASSQTSTGGSGELFF.

The chain uses TRBV18 and TRBJ2-5, with TRBD2 matching 8 bases. CDR3 length: 14 amino acids. With V trimmed by 3 bases and J by 5 bases, 5 bases remained unmatched. CDR1 is KGHSH and CDR2 is LQKENI in the germline V gene. Here the CDR3 DNA reads TGTGCCAGCTCACCGAATCGGGAGGGGGAGACCCAGTACTTC. It yields the protein CASSPNREGETQYF.

The rearrangement links TRBV18 to TRBJ1-1; 9 bases are a match to TRBD1. Germline V gene lookup returns CDR1 KGHSH and CDR2 LQKENI. This CDR3 spans 19 amino acids. V was clipped by 3 bases and J by 5 bases; unmatched bases: 19. Here the CDR3 reads CASSPNGARTGGGWTEAFF. CDR3 DNA: TGTGCCAGCTCACCCAACGGGGCCCGAACAGGGGGCGGCTGGACTGAAGCTTTCTTT.

This clone was counted a few times. The chain employs TRBV6-1 and TRBJ2-4, with D perhaps matching TRBD1 (6 bases). This CDR3 is 16 amino acids long. CDR1 MNHNS and CDR2 SASEGT come from the germline V gene. The V end lost 0 bases, the J end lost 4 bases, and 13 bases lay between the germline ends. The chain's CDR3 is CASSEALGQGKNIQYF. CDR3 DNA: TGTGCCAGCAGTGAAGCACTGGGGCAGGGGAAAAACATTCAGTACTTC.

The chain couples TRBV6-1 to TRBJ2-1, with 12 bases lining up with TRBD2. CDR1 MNHNS and CDR2 SASEGT come from the germline V gene. The CDR3 is 14 residues long. J lost 7 bases, V lost 5 bases, and 3 bases had no gene match. This CDR3 is CASSQLAGGNEQFF. CDR3 sequence (DNA): TGTGCCAGCAGTCAACTAGCGGGGGGAAATGAGCAGTTCTTC.

This chain connects TRBV18 to TRBJ1-2; D remains ambiguous. The germline gives CDR1 KGHSH, CDR2 LQKENI. V was cut by 3 bases and J by 3 bases, with 5 bases left in between. The CDR3 is 12 residues long. The CDR3: CASSPVDYGYTF. The CDR3 region has the DNA TGTGCCAGCTCACCGGTAGACTATGGCTACACCTTC.

The chain is built from TRBV27 and TRBJ2-5; 8 bases map to TRBD1. With the DNA end fitting TRBJ2-7 better, the J assignment may be wrong. CDR1 is MNHEY, CDR2 SMNVEV, per germline (reference sequence). The CDR3 consists of 13 residues. The DNA for the CDR3 is TGTGCCAGCAGTCACAGGGGGTCTGACGAGCAGTACTTC. Encoded protein: CASSHRGSDEQYF.

This clone was counted only a few times. The chain recombines TRBV13 with TRBJ2-7; 10 bases match TRBD1. This CDR3 comprises 17 residues. Unmatched junction bases numbered 6, after V lost 1 base and J lost 0 bases. Germline V lookup: CDR1 PRHDT, CDR2 FYEKMQ (reference sequence). CDR3 in amino acids: CASSLEAGTGVSYEQYF. In DNA, the CDR3 is TGTGCCAGCAGCTTAGAGGCGGGGACAGGGGTCTCCTACGAGCAGTACTTC.

This clone was seen at least ten times. This chain uses TRBV6-1 with TRBJ2-7, with D perhaps matching TRBD2 (5 bases). The germline gives CDR1 MNHNS, CDR2 SASEGT. The V end was cut by 7 bases, the J end by 5 bases, with 15 bases between. This CDR3 is built from 13 residues. The CDR3 sequence: CASTRTEVDEQYF. CDR3 bases: TGTGCCAGCACTAGGACGGAGGTGGACGAGCAGTACTTC.

For this clone: The sample has other DNA sequences that encode this CDR3 too. J is TRBJ2-7 and V is TRBV5-1; possibly TRBD2 for D (5 bases). V was clipped by 1 base and J by 3 bases, with 11 bases between them. This CDR3 has 14 residues. Germline CDR1 reads SGHRS; CDR2 reads YFSETQ. CDR3 protein: CASSLTSGNYEQYF. Here the CDR3 DNA reads TGCGCCAGCAGCTTGACGTCGGGAAACTACGAGCAGTACTTC.

The V and J genes are TRBV5-1 and TRBJ2-5, with D unclear. Trimming took off 2 bases at V and 11 bases at J, with 19 bases between the two ends. The CDR3 has 14 residues. CDR1 and CDR2 (germline): SGHRS, YFSETQ. The CDR3 is CASSFGLVPQAQYF. The CDR3 DNA is TGCGCCAGCAGCTTCGGCTTGGTCCCGCAGGCGCAGTACTTC. The variable domain in full, completed from reference TRBV5-1 and TRBJ2-5, reads KAGVTQTPRYLIKTRGQQVTLSCSPISGHRSVSWYQQTPGQGLQFLFEYFSETQRNKGNFPGRFSGRQFSNSRSEMNVSTLELGDSALYLCASSFGLVPQAQYFGPGTRLLVL.